Listed here is a single TCR beta chain. TCRdb ran MiXCR on the RT-PCR reads and lists one entry per CDR3 protein. The sample yields roughly 620,000 distinct CDR3 sequences, roughly 10% seen once. The record originates from a study of response to subunit inactivated influenza vaccine. This sample was shared with a second study, whose subject was T cells expressing NK-cell markers. From that study: Production of TCR beta cDNA relied on 5'RACE template switching with UMIs.

The receptor was isolated from a man in his fifties who received an inactivated influenza vaccine. The sample consisted of PBMCs from blood, taken on the day of vaccination.

CDR3: CASSLHSGGGTDTQYF. CDR3 sequence (DNA): TGTGCCAGCAGCTTGCATTCGGGGGGCGGCACAGATACGCAGTATTTT. The chain combines TRBV5-4 with TRBJ2-3; possibly TRBD2 for D (7 bases). Germline V gene lookup returns CDR1 SGHNT and CDR2 YYREEE (reference sequence). The CDR3 contains 16 residues. V shed 1 base and J shed 1 base, with 13 bases lying between them. The entire variable domain, with the rest obtained from reference TRBV5-4 and TRBJ2-3, is as follows: ETGVTQSPTHLIKTRGQQVTLRCSSQSGHNTVSWYQQALGQGPQFIFQYYREEENGRGNFPPRFSGLQFPNYSSELNVNALELDDSALYLCASSLHSGGGTDTQYFGPGTRLTVL.